The 5 T cell receptor beta chains in this list originate from one sample, sequenced in a study of T cells in Graves' hyperthyroidism and ophthalmopathy. Researchers took RNA transcripts and amplified the TCR beta CDR3 regions from them. An initial round of RT-PCR targeting the TCR CDR3 relied on the HTBI primer set. TCRdb reprocessed the multiplex PCR reads with MiXCR, giving one entry per CDR3 protein. The sample lists some 580,000 distinct CDR3 sequences, approximately 16% occurring once. The sequenced sample consisted of blood. These receptor sequences come from a middle-aged woman with Graves' ophthalmopathy.

This clonotype was counted a few times. The gene calls are TRBV20-1 and TRBJ2-3; 10 bases are a match to TRBD2. V trimming: 0 bases; J trimming: 6 bases; junction bases outside the gene matches: 6. The CDR3 is 15 residues long. The germline CDR1 and CDR2 sequences are DFQATT and SNEGSKA (reference sequence). The CDR3 protein is CSARDLAGVKDTQYF. CDR3 bases: TGCAGTGCTAGAGATCTAGCGGGAGTGAAGGATACGCAGTATTTT.

This clonotype showed up many times. The CDR3 protein is CASSRLRDEQFF. The CDR3 DNA reads as TGTGCCAGCAGCCGACTTCGGGATGAGCAGTTCTTC. The chain uses TRBV7-9 and TRBJ2-1; no definite D call. Per germline, CDR1 SEHNR and CDR2 FQNEAQ (reference sequence). This CDR3 has 12 amino acids. Between the trimmed V and J ends, which lost 5 bases and 8 bases, there was a span of 10 bases. Variable domain in full (rest from reference TRBV7-9 and TRBJ2-1): DTGVSQNPRHKITKRGQNVTFRCDPISEHNRLYWYRQTLGQGPEFLTYFQNEAQLEKSRLLSDRFSAERPKGSFSTLEIQRTEQGDSAMYLCASSRLRDEQFFGPGTRLTVL.

This clonotype was counted a few times. The rearrangement uses TRBV29-1 and TRBJ2-3; 7 bases line up with TRBD2. J was trimmed by 2 bases and V by 5 bases; bases with no gene match: 7. Germline CDR1 and CDR2: SQVTM and ANQGSEA. The CDR3 is 14 residues long. CDR3 sequence: CSVLTAGVTDTQYF. For the CDR3, the DNA is TGCAGCGTTCTCACGGCGGGAGTCACAGATACGCAGTATTTT.

This clonotype was counted many times. V and J are TRBV20-1 and TRBJ2-1; TRBD2 matches at 8 bases. After removal of 7 bases from V and 0 bases from J, the junction contained 14 bases not matched to a gene. This CDR3 is 17 amino acids long. Germline assignment: CDR1 DFQATT and CDR2 SNEGSKA (reference sequence). The CDR3 is CSVEGLAGSGSYNEQFF. In DNA form, the CDR3 reads TGCAGTGTTGAGGGTCTAGCGGGCTCCGGCTCCTACAATGAGCAGTTCTTC.

This clonotype was counted between two and nine times. The rearrangement links TRBV28 to TRBJ1-4; weak D call: TRBD1 (5 bases). This CDR3 has 16 residues. Deletions cut 1 base from V and 5 bases from J, with 14 bases between. From germline, CDR1 is MDHEN and CDR2 SYDVKM. CDR3 sequence reads: CASSLLGGDRNEKLFF. The CDR3 nucleotides are TGTGCCAGCAGTTTATTAGGAGGGGATAGGAATGAAAAACTGTTTTTT.